The 8 T cell receptor beta chains in this list originate from one sample, sequenced in a study of blood T cell repertoires in COVID-19. Some clones are missing from TCRdb's copy, which holds only in-frame ones; the method was immunoSEQ multiplex PCR. The sample contains approximately 30,000 clones, around 85% of which appear only once. The specimen sequenced was peripheral blood. The receptor set was obtained from a human donor in a cohort sampled during active COVID-19.

The chain couples TRBV7-6 to TRBJ1-2; D unresolved. Germline assignment: CDR1 SGHVS and CDR2 FNYEAQ. The CDR3 contains 13 residues. The V end lost 8 bases, the J end lost 8 bases, and 18 bases lay between the germline ends. CDR3 amino acids: CASSLGPSGGYTF. The CDR3 DNA reads TGTGCCAGCTCCCTAGGTCCGAGTGGAGGCTACACCTTC.

The chain carries TRBV11-3 and TRBJ2-7, with a tentative D call TRBD2 (6 bases). Trimming left V 5 bases short and J 7 bases short, with 18 bases between. The CDR3 sequence is 14 residues long. Germline V gene lookup returns CDR1 SGHNT and CDR2 YENEEA. The CDR3 spells CASSTGSADREQYF. The CDR3 nucleotides read TGTGCCAGCAGCACCGGGAGCGCCGATCGGGAGCAGTACTTC.

V and J are TRBV7-2 and TRBJ2-1; 11 nucleotides agree with TRBD2. V lost 4 bases to trimming and J lost 3 bases; unmatched junction nucleotides: 2. The germline V gene has CDR1 SGHTA and CDR2 FQGNSA. The CDR3 has 15 residues. The CDR3 coding sequence is TGTGCCAGCAGCTACCTAGCGGGGGGCTACAATGAGCAGTTCTTC. Protein sequence: CASSYLAGGYNEQFF.

This clone has a single count. This chain connects TRBV5-1 to TRBJ1-4; tentative D call: TRBD1 (5 bases). The ends were cut back, 4 bases at V and 8 bases at J, with 21 bases in the middle. Germline CDR1 and CDR2: SGHRS and YFSETQ. The CDR3 contains 16 residues. The CDR3 is CASSLAGGNGGEKLFF. The CDR3 DNA sequence: TGCGCCAGCAGCCTGGCGGGGGGAAACGGAGGAGAAAAACTGTTTTTT. The full variable domain, its missing parts supplied by reference TRBV5-1 and TRBJ1-4, is KAGVTQTPRYLIKTRGQQVTLSCSPISGHRSVSWYQQTPGQGLQFLFEYFSETQRNKGNFPGRFSGRQFSNSRSEMNVSTLELGDSALYLCASSLAGGNGGEKLFFGSGTQLSVL.

This clone was counted once. The chain recombines TRBV4-1 with TRBJ2-1; 10 bases map to TRBD2. Germline CDR1 MGHRA, CDR2 YSYEKL. V shed 5 bases and J 4 bases; nucleotides not matched to a gene: 5. The CDR3 totals 15 residues. In nucleotides, the CDR3 is TGCGCCAGCAGCGCTGGACTAGCGGAATACAATGAGCAGTTCTTC. This codes for CASSAGLAEYNEQFF.

This clone was seen a handful of times. Other DNA variants within this sample encode the same CDR3. The chain is built from TRBV2 and TRBJ2-7, with 10 bases matching TRBD1. The CDR3 consists of 14 residues. The germline V gene has CDR1 SNHLY and CDR2 FYNNEI. V lost 4 bases and J lost 3; bases outside the gene matches: 3. The CDR3 loop is CASSVGTGDYEQYF. The CDR3 bases are TGTGCCAGCAGTGTCGGGACAGGGGACTACGAGCAGTACTTC.

This chain joins TRBV28 and TRBJ2-7; 7 positions agree with TRBD2. The germline CDR1 and CDR2 sequences are MDHEN and SYDVKM. The CDR3 extends over 13 amino acids. After removal of 3 bases from V and 2 bases from J, the junction contained 1 base not matched to a gene. DNA for the CDR3: TGTGCCAGCAGTTTGACTAGCACCTACGAGCAGTACTTC. It yields the protein CASSLTSTYEQYF.

This sequence joins TRBV5-1 and TRBJ2-7; D is unresolved. The ends were cut back, 4 bases at V and 3 bases at J, with 20 bases in the middle. The CDR3 loop spans 16 amino acids. The germline V gene has CDR1 SGHRS and CDR2 YFSETQ. DNA of the CDR3: TGCGCCAGCAGCGCTGGCCCTCACCGTGGAGTCTACGAGCAGTACTTC. It is translated as CASSAGPHRGVYEQYF.